These 10 T cell receptor beta chains share one sample of origin, sequenced in a study of blood T cells in healthy people across ages. The authors ran a second PCR of roughly 6 to 12 cycles using a sample-barcoded 5' primer and a J-beta primer mix. TCRdb ran MiXCR on the 5' RACE reads and lists one entry per CDR3 protein. Of approximately 1.5 million distinct CDR3 sequences listed, roughly 32% are singletons. The source material was blood. These receptors were taken from a woman in her 30s in good health.

The DNA of the CDR3 is TGCAGCGTTGAAGATCCGAGTGCCCCAGGGCCCTACAATGAGCAGTTCTTC. It is translated as CSVEDPSAPGPYNEQFF. The genes are TRBV29-1 and TRBJ2-1, with D possibly matching TRBD1 (5 bases). Trimming took off 0 bases at V and 2 bases at J, with 17 bases between the two ends. Germline CDR1 is SQVTM and CDR2 is ANQGSEA. The CDR3 totals 17 residues.

The chain is built from TRBV30 and TRBJ2-7; D unclear. Germline values: CDR1 GTSNPN, CDR2 SVGIG (reference sequence). There are 14 residues in the CDR3. Trimming left V 2 bases short and J 4 bases short, with 15 bases between. The CDR3 spells CAWSRLGSPYEQYF. The CDR3 DNA reads as TGTGCCTGGAGTAGGTTGGGGTCTCCGTACGAGCAGTACTTC.

This clonotype was counted many times. The chain uses TRBV7-9 and TRBJ1-6, with a tentative D call TRBD1 (5 bases). The CDR3 runs to 14 residues. Looked up from germline, CDR1 is SEHNR and CDR2 is FQNEAQ (reference sequence). With 8 bases removed from V and 5 bases from J, the gap between germline ends came to 13 bases. CDR3 sequence: CASLGETNNSPLHF. CDR3 DNA: TGTGCCAGCTTGGGGGAGACCAATAATTCACCCCTCCACTTT.

This clonotype was counted a single time. The chain employs TRBV13 and TRBJ1-1, with D maybe TRBD1 (5 bases). The V gene lost 7 bases and the J gene lost 3 bases, with 18 bases spanning the gap. The germline V gene has CDR1 PRHDT and CDR2 FYEKMQ (reference sequence). The CDR3 contains 15 residues. CDR3 amino acids: CASKVSRGGDTEAFF. The CDR3 region has the DNA TGTGCCAGCAAGGTCAGTCGGGGGGGAGACACTGAAGCTTTCTTT.

Only a few counts were recorded for this clonotype. V gene TRBV12-3 or TRBV12-4 combines with J gene TRBJ1-6; 12 bases are a match to TRBD1. The V and J ends lost 4 bases and 9 bases, in that order; junction bases with no gene match: 10. The CDR3 is 17 residues long. CDR3 residues: CASSSPGQGALRSPLHF. CDR3 in DNA: TGTGCCAGCAGTTCCCCGGGACAGGGGGCGCTCCGTTCACCCCTCCACTTT.

This chain joins TRBV27 and TRBJ2-5, with D possibly called TRBD1 or TRBD2 (5 bases each). This CDR3 has 15 residues. Trimming left V 0 bases short and J 11 bases short, with 19 bases between. CDR1 and CDR2 (germline): MNHEY, SMNVEV (reference sequence). This chain's CDR3 is CASSLSWLAGNEQYF. CDR3 DNA sequence: TGTGCCAGCAGTTTATCTTGGCTAGCAGGGAATGAGCAGTACTTC.

The chain has TRBV7-2 and TRBJ1-1, with D possibly being TRBD1 (6 bases). The CDR3 covers 14 residues. CDR1 is SGHTA, CDR2 FQGNSA, per germline. The V end lost 5 bases, the J end lost 5 bases, and 15 bases lay between the germline ends. In DNA form, the CDR3 reads TGTGCCAGCAGCCCAAAGGTACAGGGTACTGAAGCTTTCTTT. Its protein product is CASSPKVQGTEAFF.

Concerning this clonotype: The germline gene is not matched at one end of the junction; a read error may be the cause. This rearrangement joins TRBV27 to TRBJ2-7; possible D gene TRBD1, 6 bases. Germline V CDR1 and CDR2: MNHEY, SMNVEV (reference sequence). This CDR3 is built from 14 residues. DNA for the CDR3: TGTGCCAACAGTTTAACAGGGTCCGGCTACGAGCAGTACTTC. The encoded protein is CANSLTGSGYEQYF.

This clonotype was observed a handful of times. The chain employs TRBV2 and TRBJ2-3; TRBD2 agrees at 9 bases. Germline V gene lookup returns CDR1 SNHLY and CDR2 FYNNEI. J lost 4 bases, V lost 10 bases, and 9 bases had no gene match. The CDR3 is 14 residues long. CDR3 DNA sequence: TGTGCCACCCAGACTAGCGGTTTGGCAGATACGCAGTATTTT. This gives the protein CATQTSGLADTQYF.

There are a few counts of this clonotype. The rearrangement links TRBV20-1 to TRBJ2-7, with unresolved D. Germline CDR1 and CDR2: DFQATT and SNEGSKA (reference sequence). The CDR3 has 15 amino acids. V was clipped by 1 base and J by 4 bases, with 17 bases between them. The CDR3, as DNA: TGCAGTGCTAGAGCTTACGGGCGAAGTGGGTACGAGCAGTACTTC. The encoded protein is CSARAYGRSGYEQYF.